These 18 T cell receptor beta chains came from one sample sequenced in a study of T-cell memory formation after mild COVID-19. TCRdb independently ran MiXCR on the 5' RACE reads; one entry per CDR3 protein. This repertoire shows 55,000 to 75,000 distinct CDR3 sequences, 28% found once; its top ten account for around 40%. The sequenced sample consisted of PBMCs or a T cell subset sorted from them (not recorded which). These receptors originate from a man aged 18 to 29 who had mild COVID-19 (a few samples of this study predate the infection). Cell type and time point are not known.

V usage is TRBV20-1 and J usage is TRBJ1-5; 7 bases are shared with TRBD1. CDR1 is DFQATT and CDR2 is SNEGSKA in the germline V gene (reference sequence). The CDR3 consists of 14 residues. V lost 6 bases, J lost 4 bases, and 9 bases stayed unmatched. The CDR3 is CSAQTGTGNQPQHF. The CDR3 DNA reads TGCAGTGCGCAGACAGGGACGGGAAATCAGCCCCAGCATTTT.

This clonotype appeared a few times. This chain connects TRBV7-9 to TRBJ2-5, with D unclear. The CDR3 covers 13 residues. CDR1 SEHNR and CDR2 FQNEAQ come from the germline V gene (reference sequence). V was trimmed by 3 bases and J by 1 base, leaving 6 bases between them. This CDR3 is CASSLQIQETQYF. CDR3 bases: TGTGCCAGCAGCTTGCAAATCCAAGAGACCCAGTACTTC.

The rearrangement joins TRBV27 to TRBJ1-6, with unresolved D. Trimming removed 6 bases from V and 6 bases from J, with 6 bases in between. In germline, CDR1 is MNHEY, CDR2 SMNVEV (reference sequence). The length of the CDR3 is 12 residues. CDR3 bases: TGTGCCAGCAGCCCCATTAATTCACCCCTCCACTTT. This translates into CASSPINSPLHF.

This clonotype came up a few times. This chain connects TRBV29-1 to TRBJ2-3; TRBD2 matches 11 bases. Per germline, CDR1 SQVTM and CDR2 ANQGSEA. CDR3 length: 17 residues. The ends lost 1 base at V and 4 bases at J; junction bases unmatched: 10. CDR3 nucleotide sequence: TGCAGCGTTGAAGGACTAGCGGGGCCCAAGAGCGCAGATACGCAGTATTTT. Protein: CSVEGLAGPKSADTQYF.

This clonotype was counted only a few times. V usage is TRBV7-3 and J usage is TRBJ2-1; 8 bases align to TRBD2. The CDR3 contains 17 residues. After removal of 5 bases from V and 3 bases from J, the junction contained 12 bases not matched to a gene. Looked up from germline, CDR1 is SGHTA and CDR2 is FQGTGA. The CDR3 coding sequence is TGTGCCAGCAGCCAGGGCGCCGCGGGGGGCTTCTACAATGAGCAGTTCTTC. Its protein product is CASSQGAAGGFYNEQFF.

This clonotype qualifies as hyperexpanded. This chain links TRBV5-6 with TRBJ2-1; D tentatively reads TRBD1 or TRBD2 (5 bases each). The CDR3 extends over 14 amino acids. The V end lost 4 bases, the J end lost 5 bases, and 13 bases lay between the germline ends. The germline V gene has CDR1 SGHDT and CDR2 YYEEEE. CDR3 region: CASSPEGRHNEQFF. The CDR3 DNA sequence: TGTGCCAGCAGCCCCGAGGGACGGCACAATGAGCAGTTCTTC.

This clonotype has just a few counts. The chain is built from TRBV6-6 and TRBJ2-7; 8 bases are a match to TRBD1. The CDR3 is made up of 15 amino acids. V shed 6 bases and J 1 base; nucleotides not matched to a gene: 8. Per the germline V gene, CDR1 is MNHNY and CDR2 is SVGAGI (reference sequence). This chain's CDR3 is CASRAVRTGSYEQYF. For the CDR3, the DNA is TGTGCCAGCAGAGCCGTTCGGACAGGGTCCTACGAGCAGTACTTC.

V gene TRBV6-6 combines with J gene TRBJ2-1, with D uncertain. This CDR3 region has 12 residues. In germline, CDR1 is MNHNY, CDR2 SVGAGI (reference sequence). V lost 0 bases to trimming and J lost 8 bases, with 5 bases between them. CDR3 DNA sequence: TGTGCCAGCAGTTACTCCCCGGATGAGCAGTTCTTC. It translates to CASSYSPDEQFF.

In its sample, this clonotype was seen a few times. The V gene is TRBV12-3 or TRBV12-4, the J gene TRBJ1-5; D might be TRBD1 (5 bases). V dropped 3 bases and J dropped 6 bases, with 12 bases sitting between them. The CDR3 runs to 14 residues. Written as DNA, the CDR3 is TGTGCCAGCAGTTTCGAGTCTGGGGGTCAGCCCCAGCATTTT. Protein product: CASSFESGGQPQHF.

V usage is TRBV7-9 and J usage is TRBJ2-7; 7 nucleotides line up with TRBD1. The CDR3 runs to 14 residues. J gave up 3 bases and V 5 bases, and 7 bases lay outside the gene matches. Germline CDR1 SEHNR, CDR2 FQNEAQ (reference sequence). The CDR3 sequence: CASSPPGQSYEQYV. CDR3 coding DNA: TGTGCCAGCAGCCCCCCGGGACAGAGCTACGAGCAGTACGTC.

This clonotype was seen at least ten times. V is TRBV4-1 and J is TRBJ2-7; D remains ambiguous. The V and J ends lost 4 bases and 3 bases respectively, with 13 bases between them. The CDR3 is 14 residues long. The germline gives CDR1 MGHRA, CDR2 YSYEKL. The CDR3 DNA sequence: TGCGCCAGCAGCCCACGACACGGCTACTACGAGCAGTACTTC. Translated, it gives CASSPRHGYYEQYF.

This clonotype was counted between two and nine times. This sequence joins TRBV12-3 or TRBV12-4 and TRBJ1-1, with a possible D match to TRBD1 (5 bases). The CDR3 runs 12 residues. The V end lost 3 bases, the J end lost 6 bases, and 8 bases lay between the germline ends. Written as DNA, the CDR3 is TGTGCCAGCAGTTTTTCAGGGCCTGAAGCTTTCTTT. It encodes CASSFSGPEAFF.

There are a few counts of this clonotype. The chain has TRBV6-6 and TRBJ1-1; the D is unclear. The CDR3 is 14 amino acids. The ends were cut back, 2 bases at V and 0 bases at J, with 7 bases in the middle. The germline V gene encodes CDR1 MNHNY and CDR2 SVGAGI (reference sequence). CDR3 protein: CASSYGGLNTEAFF. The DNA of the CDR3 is TGTGCCAGCAGTTACGGTGGGCTGAACACTGAAGCTTTCTTT.

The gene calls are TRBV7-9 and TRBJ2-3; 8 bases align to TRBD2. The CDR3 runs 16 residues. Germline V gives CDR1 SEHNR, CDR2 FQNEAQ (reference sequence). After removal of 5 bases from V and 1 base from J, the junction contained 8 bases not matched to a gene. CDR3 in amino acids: CASSPRGRGGTDTQYF. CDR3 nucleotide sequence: TGTGCCAGCAGCCCCCGAGGGCGGGGGGGCACAGATACGCAGTATTTT.

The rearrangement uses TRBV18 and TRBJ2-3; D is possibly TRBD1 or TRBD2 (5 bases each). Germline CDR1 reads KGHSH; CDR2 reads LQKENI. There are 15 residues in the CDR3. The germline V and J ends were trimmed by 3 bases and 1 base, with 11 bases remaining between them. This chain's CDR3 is CASSPGPRGTDTQYF. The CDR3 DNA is TGTGCCAGCTCACCGGGACCCCGAGGCACAGATACGCAGTATTTT. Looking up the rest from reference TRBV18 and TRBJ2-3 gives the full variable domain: NAGVMQNPRHLVRRRGQEARLRCSPMKGHSHVYWYRQLPEEGLKFMVYLQKENIIDESGMPKERFSAEFPKEGPSILRIQQVVRGDSAAYFCASSPGPRGTDTQYFGPGTRLTVL.

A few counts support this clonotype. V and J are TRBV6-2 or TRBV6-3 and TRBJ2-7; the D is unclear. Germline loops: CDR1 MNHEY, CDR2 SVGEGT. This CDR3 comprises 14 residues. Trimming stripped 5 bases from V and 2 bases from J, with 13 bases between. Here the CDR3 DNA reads TGTGCCAGCAGTGGTCAGTGGAAACCCTACGAGCAGTACGTC. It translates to CASSGQWKPYEQYV.

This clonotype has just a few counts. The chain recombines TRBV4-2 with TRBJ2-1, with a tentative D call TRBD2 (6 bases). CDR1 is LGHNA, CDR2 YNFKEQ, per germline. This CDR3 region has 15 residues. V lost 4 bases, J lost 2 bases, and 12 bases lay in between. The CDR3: CASSPGDGPYNEQFF. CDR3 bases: TGTGCCAGCAGCCCGGGGGATGGGCCCTACAATGAGCAGTTCTTC.

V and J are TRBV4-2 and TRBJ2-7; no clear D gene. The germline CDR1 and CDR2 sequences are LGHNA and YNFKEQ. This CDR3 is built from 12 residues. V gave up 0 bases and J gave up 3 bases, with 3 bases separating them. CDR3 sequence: CASSQEGYEQYF. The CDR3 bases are TGTGCCAGCAGCCAAGAGGGCTACGAGCAGTACTTC.